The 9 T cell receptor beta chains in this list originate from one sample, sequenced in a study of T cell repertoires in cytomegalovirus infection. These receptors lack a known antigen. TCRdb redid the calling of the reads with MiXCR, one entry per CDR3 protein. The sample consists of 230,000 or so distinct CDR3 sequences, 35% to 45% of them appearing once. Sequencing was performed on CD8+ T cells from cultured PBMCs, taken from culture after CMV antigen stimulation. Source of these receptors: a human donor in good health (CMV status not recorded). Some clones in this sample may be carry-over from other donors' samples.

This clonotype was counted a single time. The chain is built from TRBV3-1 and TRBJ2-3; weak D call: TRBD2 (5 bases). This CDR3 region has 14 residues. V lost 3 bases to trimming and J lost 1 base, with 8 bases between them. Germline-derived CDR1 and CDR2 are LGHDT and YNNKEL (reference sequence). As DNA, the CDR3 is TGTGCCAGCAGCCACGGGGTACGCACAGATACGCAGTATTTT. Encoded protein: CASSHGVRTDTQYF.

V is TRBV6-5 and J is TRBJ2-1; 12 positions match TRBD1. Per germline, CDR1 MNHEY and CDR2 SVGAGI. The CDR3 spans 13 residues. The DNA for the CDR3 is TGTGCTGTGGGGGGACAGGGGGCCGGTGAGCAGTTCTTC. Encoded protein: CAVGGQGAGEQFF.

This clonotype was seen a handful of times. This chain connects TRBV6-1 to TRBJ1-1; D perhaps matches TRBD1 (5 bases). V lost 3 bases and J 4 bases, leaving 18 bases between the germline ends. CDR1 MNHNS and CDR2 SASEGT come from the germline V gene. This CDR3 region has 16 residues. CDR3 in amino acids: CASSDRLGGISTEAFF. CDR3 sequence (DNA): TGTGCCAGCAGTGACCGCTTGGGGGGGATCAGCACTGAAGCTTTCTTT.

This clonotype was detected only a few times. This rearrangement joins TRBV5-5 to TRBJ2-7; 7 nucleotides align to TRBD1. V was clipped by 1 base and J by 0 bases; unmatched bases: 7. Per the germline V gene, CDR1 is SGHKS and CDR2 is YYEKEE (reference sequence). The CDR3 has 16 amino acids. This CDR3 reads CASSLWQGVRSYEQYF. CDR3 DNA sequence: TGTGCCAGCAGCTTGTGGCAGGGGGTCCGCTCCTACGAGCAGTACTTC.

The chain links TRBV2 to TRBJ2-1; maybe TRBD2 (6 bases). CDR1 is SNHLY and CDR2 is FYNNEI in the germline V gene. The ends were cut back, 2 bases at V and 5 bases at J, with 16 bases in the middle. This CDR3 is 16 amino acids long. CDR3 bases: TGTGCCAGCAGTGAAATTGGCGGACTACCACACAATGAGCAGTTCTTC. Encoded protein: CASSEIGGLPHNEQFF. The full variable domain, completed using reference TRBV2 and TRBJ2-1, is EPEVTQTPSHQVTQMGQEVILRCVPISNHLYFYWYRQILGQKVEFLVSFYNNEISEKSEIFDDQFSVERPDGSNFTLKIRSTKLEDSAMYFCASSEIGGLPHNEQFFGPGTRLTVL.

This chain's CDR3 is CASEALRGYNEQFF. CDR3 nucleotides: TGTGCCAGCGAAGCCCTAAGGGGTTACAATGAGCAGTTCTTC. This chain connects TRBV28 to TRBJ2-1, with a weak D call TRBD1 (5 bases). The CDR3 runs to 14 residues. V was shortened by 8 bases and J by 4 bases, with 15 bases between the two germline ends. Germline CDR1 is MDHEN and CDR2 is SYDVKM.

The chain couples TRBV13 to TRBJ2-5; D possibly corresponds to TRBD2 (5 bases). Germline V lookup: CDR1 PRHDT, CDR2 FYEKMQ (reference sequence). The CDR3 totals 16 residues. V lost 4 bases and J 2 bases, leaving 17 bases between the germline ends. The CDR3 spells CASSSASVARQETQYF. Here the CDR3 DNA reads TGTGCCAGCAGCTCCGCTTCAGTAGCGCGGCAAGAGACCCAGTACTTC.

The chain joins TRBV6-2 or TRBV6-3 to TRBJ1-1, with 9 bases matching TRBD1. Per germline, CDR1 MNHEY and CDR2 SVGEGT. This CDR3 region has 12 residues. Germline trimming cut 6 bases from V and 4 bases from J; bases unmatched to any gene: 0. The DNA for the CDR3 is TGTGCCAGCAGGGGACAGGGCACTGAAGCTTTCTTT. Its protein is CASRGQGTEAFF.

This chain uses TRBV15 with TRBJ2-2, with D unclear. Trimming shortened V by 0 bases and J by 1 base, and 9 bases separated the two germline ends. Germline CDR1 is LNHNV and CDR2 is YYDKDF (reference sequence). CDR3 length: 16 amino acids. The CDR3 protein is CATSRDWSGNTGELFF. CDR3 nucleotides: TGTGCCACCAGCAGAGATTGGTCCGGGAACACCGGGGAGCTGTTTTTT.